The subject of this entry is one T cell receptor (beta chain). As yet, its antigen is unknown. Only in-frame clones appear in the TCRdb table, and some are missing; sequencing was by immunoSEQ multiplex PCR. This sample has 75,000 to 90,000 clones, with over 85% found just once. The CDR3 contains 17 residues. V gave up 8 bases and J gave up 2 bases, with 25 bases separating them. Germline CDR1 SNHLY, CDR2 FYNNEI. This entry belongs to a study of OX40 agonist ivuxolimab in advanced cancers. In the study overall: Those enrolled were approximately 87% male, with a mean age of around 57 years and ages from about 20 to 85. Study-level findings and limits: In the 0.1 to 3.0 mg/kg range, CD4+ and CD8+ blood T cells had expanded clonally by week 6. Among the lowest levels of clonal expansion were found in partial responders at 0.1-3.0 mg/kg.

Drawing of blood for sampling happened at baseline, at cycle 4 day 1, and at cycle 7 day 1. The chain couples TRBV2 to TRBJ2-7, with D tentatively TRBD2 (5 bases). The source is an adult with an advanced solid tumor such as melanoma, head and neck, liver or kidney cancer. Here the sequenced sample was CD4+ or CD8+ T cells sorted from blood, taken in a trial of the OX40 agonist ivuxolimab. CDR3 sequence reads: CASHETRAGSGAYEQYF. The CDR3 bases are TGTGCCAGCCATGAGACCAGAGCAGGCTCCGGGGCCTACGAGCAGTACTTC.